This T cell receptor beta chain was sequenced for a study of cytomegalovirus exposure and HLA in healthy donors. The germline CDR1 and CDR2 sequences are MDHEN and SYDVKM. The CDR3 consists of 15 residues. J gave up 6 bases and V 5 bases, and 9 bases lay outside the gene matches. This PCR relied on a set of 60 Vbeta primers and 13 Jbeta primers. Sequenced by immunoSEQ multiplex PCR; TCRdb stores in-frame clones only, minus some. The sample lists some 130,000 clones; 65% to 80% were seen once. Concerning this clone itself: Antigen: not known.

Healthy bone marrow donors made up the donors. Nominally healthy donors provided the samples, though records likely missed some immune exposures. Study-level results: About 87% or about 30% of the time was how often most TCR beta V segments were productive, according to an earlier analysis.

Sample: PBMCs. The chain uses TRBV28 and TRBJ1-2; 10 bases are shared with TRBD1. The source is a male donor in good health and CMV-seronegative. The CDR3 loop reads CASSPRTGGTHGYTF. The CDR3 DNA reads TGTGCCAGCAGTCCCCGGACAGGGGGAACTCATGGCTACACCTTC.